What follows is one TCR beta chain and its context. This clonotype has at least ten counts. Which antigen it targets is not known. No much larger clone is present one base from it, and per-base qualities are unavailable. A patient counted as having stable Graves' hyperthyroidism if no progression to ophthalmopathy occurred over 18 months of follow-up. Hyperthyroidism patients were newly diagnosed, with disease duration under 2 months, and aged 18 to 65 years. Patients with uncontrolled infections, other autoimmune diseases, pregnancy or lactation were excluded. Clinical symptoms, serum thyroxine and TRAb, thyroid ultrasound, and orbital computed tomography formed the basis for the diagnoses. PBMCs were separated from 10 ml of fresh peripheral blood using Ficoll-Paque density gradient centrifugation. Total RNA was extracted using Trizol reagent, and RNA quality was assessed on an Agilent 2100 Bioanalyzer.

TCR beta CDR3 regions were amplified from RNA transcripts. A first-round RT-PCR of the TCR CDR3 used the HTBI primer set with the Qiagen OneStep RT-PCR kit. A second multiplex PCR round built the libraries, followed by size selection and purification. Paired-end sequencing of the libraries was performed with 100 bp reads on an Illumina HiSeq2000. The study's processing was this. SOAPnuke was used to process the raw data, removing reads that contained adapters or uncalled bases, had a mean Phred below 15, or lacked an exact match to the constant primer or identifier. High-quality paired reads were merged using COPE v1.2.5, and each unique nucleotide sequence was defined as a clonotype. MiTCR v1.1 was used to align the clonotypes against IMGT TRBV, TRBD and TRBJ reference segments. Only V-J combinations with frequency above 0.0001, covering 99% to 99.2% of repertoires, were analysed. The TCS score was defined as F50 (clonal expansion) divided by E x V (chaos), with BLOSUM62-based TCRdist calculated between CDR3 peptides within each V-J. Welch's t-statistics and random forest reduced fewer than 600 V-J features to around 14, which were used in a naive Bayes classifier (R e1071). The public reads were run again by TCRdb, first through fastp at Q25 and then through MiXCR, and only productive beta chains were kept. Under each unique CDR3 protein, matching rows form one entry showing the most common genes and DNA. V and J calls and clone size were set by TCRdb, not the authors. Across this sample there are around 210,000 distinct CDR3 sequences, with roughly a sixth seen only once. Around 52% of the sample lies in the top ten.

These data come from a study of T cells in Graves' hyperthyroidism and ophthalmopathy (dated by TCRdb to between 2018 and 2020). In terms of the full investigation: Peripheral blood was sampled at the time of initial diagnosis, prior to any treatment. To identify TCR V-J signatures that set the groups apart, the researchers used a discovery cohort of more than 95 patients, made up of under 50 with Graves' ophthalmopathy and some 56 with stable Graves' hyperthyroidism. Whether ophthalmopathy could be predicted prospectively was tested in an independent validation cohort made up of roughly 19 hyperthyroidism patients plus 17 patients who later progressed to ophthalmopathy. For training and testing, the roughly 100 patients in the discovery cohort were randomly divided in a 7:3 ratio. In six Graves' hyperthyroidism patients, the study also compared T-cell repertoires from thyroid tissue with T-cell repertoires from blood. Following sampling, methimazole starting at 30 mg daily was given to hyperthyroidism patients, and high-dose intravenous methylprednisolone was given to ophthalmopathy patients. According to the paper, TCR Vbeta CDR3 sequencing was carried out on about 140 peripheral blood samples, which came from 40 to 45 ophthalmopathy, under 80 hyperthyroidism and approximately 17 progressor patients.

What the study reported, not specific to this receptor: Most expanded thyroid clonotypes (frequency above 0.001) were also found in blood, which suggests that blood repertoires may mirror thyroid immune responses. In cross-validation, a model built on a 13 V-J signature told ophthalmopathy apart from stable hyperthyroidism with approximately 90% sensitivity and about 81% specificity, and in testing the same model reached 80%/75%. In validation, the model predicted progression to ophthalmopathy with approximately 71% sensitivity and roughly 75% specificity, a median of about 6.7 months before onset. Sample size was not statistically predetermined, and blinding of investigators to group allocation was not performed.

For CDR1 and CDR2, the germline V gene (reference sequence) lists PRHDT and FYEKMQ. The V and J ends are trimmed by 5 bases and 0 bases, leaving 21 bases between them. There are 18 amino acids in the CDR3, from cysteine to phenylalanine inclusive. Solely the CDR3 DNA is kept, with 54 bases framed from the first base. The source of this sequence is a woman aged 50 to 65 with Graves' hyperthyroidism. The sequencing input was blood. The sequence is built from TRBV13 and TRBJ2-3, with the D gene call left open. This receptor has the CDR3 CASSTRRGNTQSTDTQYF. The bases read TGTGCCAGCAGCACCCGACGAGGTAATACACAAAGCACAGATACGCAGTATTTT.